This TCR beta chain was captured by sequencing in a study of cytomegalovirus exposure and HLA in healthy donors. J was trimmed by 6 bases and V by 3 bases; bases with no gene match: 10. The CDR3 has 15 amino acids. CDR1 SGDLS and CDR2 YYNGEE come from the germline V gene. In this sample, this clone turned up a few times. Its antigen remains unknown. PCR was performed using 60 Vbeta and 13 Jbeta primers. Authors' analysis steps: There were around 80 million unique TCR beta chains by a later count, and 8.5 million to 14 million of them were shared. Libraries were prepared by immunoSEQ multiplex PCR; TCRdb keeps only in-frame clonotypes and omits some of them. The D gene and trimming were derived from the DNA, and the V and J assignments and clone size from that table. The sample consists of about 220,000 clones, more than 60% of them appearing once. General study points: Researchers had no immune exposure information except CMV serostatus available. The CMV antigen specificity of a few CMV-associated chains was confirmed through in vitro analysis.

The receptor comes from a woman in her thirties in good health and CMV-seronegative. Sequencing input: PBMCs. The rearrangement joins TRBV9 to TRBJ2-7, with 9 bases identical to TRBD1. This CDR3 reads CASSAPGQGTREQYF. Written as DNA, the CDR3 is TGTGCCAGCAGCGCGCCGGGACAGGGAACTCGCGAGCAGTACTTC.